These 19 T cell receptor beta chains originate from one sample sequenced in a study of T cell responses to AZD1222 COVID-19 vaccine. Sequenced by immunoSEQ multiplex PCR; TCRdb stores in-frame clones only, minus some. The data contain fewer than 130,000 clones, 92% of them singletons. The input for sequencing was peripheral blood, taken 28 days after the second AZD1222 dose. The origin of the receptors is an adult who received the AZD1222 COVID-19 vaccine.

This sequence joins TRBV12-3 or TRBV12-4 and TRBJ1-2; no clear D. The CDR3 is made up of 12 amino acids. V shed 7 bases and J shed 8 bases, with 14 bases lying between them. CDR3 sequence: CASTSGAWGYTF. CDR3 nucleotide sequence: TGTGCCAGCACCTCGGGCGCCTGGGGCTACACCTTC.

The chain employs TRBV7-2 and TRBJ2-7; D remains unclear. This CDR3 comprises 14 residues. With 5 bases removed from V and 2 bases from J, the gap between germline ends came to 13 bases. Germline V CDR1 and CDR2: SGHTA, FQGNSA. Here the CDR3 reads CASSPTSRAYEQYF. CDR3 DNA sequence: TGTGCCAGCAGCCCGACCAGTCGAGCCTACGAGCAGTACTTC.

The rearrangement links TRBV9 to TRBJ2-5; possible D gene TRBD1, 6 bases. The germline V gene has CDR1 SGDLS and CDR2 YYNGEE. Trimming shortened V by 4 bases and J by 5 bases, and 12 bases separated the two germline ends. This CDR3 contains 13 residues. CDR3 in DNA: TGTGCCAGCAGCCGAAGGGGGTGGGAGACCCAGTACTTC. Translated, it gives CASSRRGWETQYF.

This clone was observed a handful of times. The V gene is TRBV9, the J gene TRBJ2-7; the D gene is possibly TRBD1 (6 bases). The germline CDR1 and CDR2 sequences are SGDLS and YYNGEE. The CDR3 covers 19 residues. Trimming stripped 0 bases from V and 7 bases from J, with 29 bases between. As DNA, the CDR3 is TGTGCCAGCAGCGTAGCCCCCTTGATTCTAGGACAGTTGGGCGAAGAGCAGTACTTC. Its protein is CASSVAPLILGQLGEEQYF.

The CDR3 DNA follows: TGTGCCAGCAGGGGAAACTATGGCTACACCTTC. It encodes CASRGNYGYTF. The V and J genes are TRBV7-2 and TRBJ1-2; D gene ambiguous. V lost 6 bases to trimming and J lost 2 bases, with 4 bases between them. The CDR3 runs 11 residues. Per germline, CDR1 SGHTA and CDR2 FQGNSA.

This chain's CDR3 is CASSYRPGYQETQYF. CDR3 DNA: TGTGCCAGCAGCTATAGGCCAGGGTACCAAGAGACCCAGTACTTC. The gene calls are TRBV3-1 (or the pseudogene TRBV3-2) and TRBJ2-5; maybe TRBD1 (5 bases). Germline-derived CDR1 and CDR2 are LGHDT and YNNKEL (reference sequence). V gave up 5 bases and J gave up 0 bases, with 13 bases separating them. The CDR3 runs 15 residues.

The genes are TRBV7-2 and TRBJ2-3, with TRBD2 matching 13 bases. Germline values: CDR1 SGHTA, CDR2 FQGNSA. J gave up 6 bases and V 5 bases, and 5 bases lay outside the gene matches. This CDR3 contains 15 residues. In DNA form, the CDR3 reads TGTGCCAGCAGCCAAACACTAGCGGGGGGGGATACGCAGTATTTT. Residues: CASSQTLAGGDTQYF.

The chain recombines TRBV19 with TRBJ2-7; no clear D gene. CDR1 and CDR2 (germline): LNHDA, SQIVND (reference sequence). Deletions cut 5 bases from V and 3 bases from J, with 8 bases between. The CDR3 is made up of 12 amino acids. CDR3 coding DNA: TGTGCCAGTAGTGCTAACAACTACGAGCAGTACTTC. Translated: CASSANNYEQYF.

The rearrangement joins TRBV7-2 to TRBJ1-3; maybe TRBD1 (5 bases). Germline V gives CDR1 SGHTA, CDR2 FQGNSA. The length of the CDR3 is 15 residues. The V and J ends lost 6 bases and 0 bases respectively, with 12 bases between them. The CDR3: CASRPTGSSGNTIYF. DNA for the CDR3: TGTGCCAGCAGACCTACAGGCTCCTCTGGAAACACCATATATTTT.

This chain links TRBV24-1 with TRBJ2-7; no reliable D call. The CDR3 runs to 13 residues. Trimming pared 7 bases from V and 5 bases from J, leaving 14 bases between. Per the germline V gene, CDR1 is KGHDR and CDR2 is SFDVKD. DNA of the CDR3: TGTGCCACCAGAGATAACTGGTCCAACGAGCAGTACTTC. Amino acids: CATRDNWSNEQYF.

This sequence joins TRBV27 and TRBJ1-1; 7 nucleotides line up with TRBD1. The CDR3 has 13 amino acids. The germline V gene encodes CDR1 MNHEY and CDR2 SMNVEV (reference sequence). The J segment lost 5 bases and the V segment lost 6 bases, leaving 6 bases of the junction unmatched. CDR3: CASSDRARTEAFF. The DNA of the CDR3 is TGTGCCAGCAGCGACAGGGCTCGGACTGAAGCTTTCTTT.

This chain links TRBV5-1 with TRBJ2-7; 9 bases are a match to TRBD1. CDR3 length: 17 amino acids. CDR1 is SGHRS, CDR2 YFSETQ, per germline. J gave up 2 bases and V 1 base, and 10 bases lay outside the gene matches. The CDR3 is CASSLRGQGLGTYEQYF. The CDR3 region has the DNA TGCGCCAGCAGCTTGCGGGGACAGGGTCTTGGGACCTACGAGCAGTACTTC.

This clone was recorded once. The chain carries TRBV11-3 and TRBJ2-3, with D perhaps TRBD2 (6 bases). There are 14 residues in the CDR3. Trimming removed 5 bases at V and 4 bases at J, with 13 bases between. CDR1 is SGHNT, CDR2 YENEEA, per germline. The CDR3 sequence: CASSPSRGPDTQYF. The CDR3 DNA sequence: TGTGCCAGCAGCCCCTCGCGGGGCCCAGATACGCAGTATTTT.

The chain links TRBV23-1 to TRBJ2-7, with 7 bases matching TRBD2. TRBV23-1 counts as an open reading frame of uncertain function. Trimming removed 1 base from V and 2 bases from J; junction bases left unmatched: 8. The CDR3 length is 16 residues. CDR3 amino acids: CASSQFRREGTYEQYF. CDR3 sequence (DNA): TGCGCCAGCAGTCAATTTCGGAGGGAGGGAACCTACGAGCAGTACTTC.

This chain uses TRBV10-3 with TRBJ2-7; perhaps TRBD2 as D (5 bases). This CDR3 is built from 13 residues. Germline-derived CDR1 and CDR2 are ENHRY and SYGVKD. V was shortened by 1 base and J by 3 bases, with 7 bases between the two germline ends. For the CDR3, the DNA is TGTGCCATCAGTGAGTTTGAGGGCTACGAGCAGTACTTC. Its protein is CAISEFEGYEQYF.

The chain combines TRBV6-2 or TRBV6-3 with TRBJ2-3, with D tentatively TRBD2 (6 bases). This CDR3 region has 15 residues. V was trimmed by 2 bases and J by 1 base, leaving 10 bases between them. The germline V gene has CDR1 MNHEY and CDR2 SVGEGT. The CDR3 spells CASSYRDLRTDTQYF. CDR3 coding DNA: TGTGCCAGCAGTTACCGGGACTTACGCACAGATACGCAGTATTTT.

The gene calls are TRBV2 and TRBJ2-7; D possibly matches TRBD1 or TRBD2 (7 bases each). The CDR3 spans 14 residues. Germline loops: CDR1 SNHLY, CDR2 FYNNEI. V shed 2 bases and J shed 6 bases, with 14 bases lying between them. CDR3 nucleotide sequence: TGTGCCAGCAGTGAACCCAGGGGGGAGGGCGAGCAGTACTTC. It codes for CASSEPRGEGEQYF.

V is TRBV2 and J is TRBJ1-6; D not certain. The germline V and J ends were trimmed by 9 bases and 8 bases, with 17 bases remaining between them. Germline lookup yields CDR1 SNHLY and CDR2 FYNNEI. The CDR3 runs to 14 residues. Here the CDR3 DNA reads TGTGCCAGAAAAACCGGGCCAAGAGATTCACCCCTCCACTTT. Its translation: CARKTGPRDSPLHF.

The chain is built from TRBV12-3 or TRBV12-4 and TRBJ1-5; TRBD1 matches at 9 bases. The CDR3 extends over 13 amino acids. V was pared by 1 base and J by 11 bases, with 3 bases of the junction left unmatched. DNA of the CDR3: TGTGCCAGCAGTTTAGAGGACAGGGGAACCCAGCATTTT. This translates into CASSLEDRGTQHF.